The 20 T cell receptor beta chains below all came from one sample that was sequenced in a study of blood T cell repertoires in COVID-19. Libraries were prepared by immunoSEQ multiplex PCR; TCRdb keeps only in-frame clonotypes and omits some of them. The table shows approximately 440,000 clones, with 80% to 95% occurring only once. Sequenced material: PBMCs or T cells enriched from blood (not recorded which). These receptors were taken from a man between 18 and 29 years old who had recovered from COVID-19.

V and J are TRBV7-6 and TRBJ1-2; the match to TRBD1 covers 8 bases. After removal of 5 bases from V and 4 bases from J, the junction contained 18 bases not matched to a gene. Germline lookup yields CDR1 SGHVS and CDR2 FNYEAQ. This CDR3 region has 18 residues. CDR3 amino acids: CASSRISGGGEDSYGYTF. Written as DNA, the CDR3 is TGTGCCAGCAGCCGGATTTCAGGGGGCGGGGAAGATAGCTATGGCTACACCTTC.

The chain couples TRBV11-3 to TRBJ2-1; the D gene is possibly TRBD2 (7 bases). Trimming removed 5 bases from V and 2 bases from J, with 13 bases in between. Germline CDR1 reads SGHNT; CDR2 reads YENEEA. CDR3 length: 15 amino acids. The CDR3 nucleotides are TGTGCCAGCAGCCTAGGCGGGGGCCCCTACAATGAGCAGTTCTTC. It codes for CASSLGGGPYNEQFF.

The V and J genes are TRBV28 and TRBJ1-6; D uncertain. CDR3 length: 17 residues. CDR1 is MDHEN and CDR2 is SYDVKM in the germline V gene. Deletions cut 7 bases from V and 4 bases from J, with 20 bases between. The CDR3, as DNA: TGTGCCAGCACCTTAGACCACCCGGCAGGATATAATTCACCCCTCCACTTT. It codes for CASTLDHPAGYNSPLHF. The whole variable domain, filled in from reference TRBV28 and TRBJ1-6, reads DVKVTQSSRYLVKRTGEKVFLECVQDMDHENMFWYRQDPGLGLRLIYFSYDVKMKEKGDIPEGYSVSREKKERFSLILESASTNQTSMYLCASTLDHPAGYNSPLHFGNGTRLTVT.

V usage is TRBV4-1 and J usage is TRBJ1-4, with 10 positions matching TRBD1. Germline V CDR1 and CDR2: MGHRA, YSYEKL. V gave up 5 bases and J gave up 6 bases; unmatched junction bases: 3. The CDR3 covers 14 residues. CDR3 region: CASSFGTGDEKLFF. CDR3 in DNA: TGCGCCAGCAGCTTCGGGACAGGGGATGAAAAACTGTTTTTT.

As DNA, the CDR3 is TGTGCCAGCAGTTACACCCTTGGGCCCTATGGCTACACCTTC. Translated: CASSYTLGPYGYTF. The chain uses TRBV6-5 and TRBJ1-2; D call uncertain. The ends were cut back, 2 bases at V and 4 bases at J, with 11 bases in the middle. The CDR3 is 14 amino acids. Germline CDR1 is MNHEY and CDR2 is SVGAGI.

V usage is TRBV30 and J usage is TRBJ1-2; 7 bases map to TRBD1. CDR1 and CDR2 (germline): GTSNPN, SVGIG (reference sequence). V was clipped by 3 bases and J by 8 bases; unmatched bases: 6. The CDR3 runs to 12 residues. Written as DNA, the CDR3 is TGTGCCTGGAGCCCAACAGGGGAGGGCTACACCTTC. Residues: CAWSPTGEGYTF.

Only a few counts were recorded for this clone. The chain uses TRBV6-1 and TRBJ2-1; TRBD2 matches at 12 bases. The CDR3 covers 15 residues. Looked up from germline, CDR1 is MNHNS and CDR2 is SASEGT. The V and J ends lost 2 bases and 9 bases, in that order; junction bases with no gene match: 5. The CDR3 sequence is CASSELAGGPSEQFF. The CDR3 DNA reads as TGTGCCAGCAGTGAACTAGCGGGGGGGCCAAGTGAGCAGTTCTTC.

The chain combines TRBV7-8 with TRBJ2-7, with 9 bases that match TRBD1. The V gene end was trimmed by 5 bases and the J gene end by 4 bases; junction bases not matched to a gene: 12. Germline CDR1 SGHVS, CDR2 FQNEAQ. This CDR3 contains 16 residues. DNA of the CDR3: TGTGCCAGCAGCCCTGACAGGGGGTCGGTACTTTACGAGCAGTACTTC. Protein product: CASSPDRGSVLYEQYF.

The chain combines TRBV5-1 with TRBJ1-2, with 7 bases lining up with TRBD1. Germline V gene lookup returns CDR1 SGHRS and CDR2 YFSETQ. J was trimmed by 8 bases and V by 3 bases; bases with no gene match: 7. This CDR3 has 13 amino acids. The CDR3 loop reads CASSSEGARGYTF. CDR3 DNA sequence: TGCGCCAGCAGCTCGGAGGGGGCAAGGGGCTACACCTTC.

This clone showed up just once. A read error may account for a junction end that differs from germline. The chain uses TRBV5-5 and TRBJ2-7; perhaps TRBD2 as D (6 bases). Germline CDR1 is SGHKS and CDR2 is YYEKEE (reference sequence). CDR3 size: 13 residues. CDR3 nucleotides: TGTGCCAGCAGTCGAACTGCGGGGCACCTTGGAAACTTC. Translating it yields CASSRTAGHLGNF.

The chain joins TRBV5-5 to TRBJ2-7, with 10 positions matching TRBD1. Germline loops: CDR1 SGHKS, CDR2 YYEKEE (reference sequence). The CDR3 has 15 residues. V gave up 4 bases and J gave up 0 bases; unmatched junction bases: 4. The CDR3 DNA is TGTGCCAGCAGCCTCGGGACAGGGGCCTCCTACGAGCAGTACTTC. Protein sequence: CASSLGTGASYEQYF.

The genes are TRBV13 and TRBJ1-6, with a weak D call TRBD1 (5 bases). Germline CDR1 reads PRHDT; CDR2 reads FYEKMQ (reference sequence). Deletions cut 7 bases from V and 7 bases from J, with 14 bases between. The CDR3 has 14 amino acids. This CDR3 reads CASNSLQVNSPLHF. CDR3 DNA sequence: TGTGCCAGCAACTCCTTACAGGTGAATTCACCCCTCCACTTT. The full variable domain, in which reference TRBV13 and TRBJ1-6 provide the parts outside the CDR3, is AAGVIQSPRHLIKEKRETATLKCYPIPRHDTVYWYQQGPGQDPQFLISFYEKMQSDKGSIPDRFSAQQFSDYHSELNMSSLELGDSALYFCASNSLQVNSPLHFGNGTRLTVT.

V usage is TRBV18 and J usage is TRBJ1-2, with a tentative D call TRBD1 (6 bases). CDR3 length equals 14 residues. Per germline, CDR1 KGHSH and CDR2 LQKENI. V shed 4 bases and J shed 4 bases, with 13 bases lying between them. The CDR3 coding sequence is TGTGCCAGCTCACTAATCGAGGACAGCTATGGCTACACCTTC. This gives the protein CASSLIEDSYGYTF.

The chain uses TRBV7-6 and TRBJ2-2, with 11 positions matching TRBD2. The CDR3 is 17 amino acids. Looked up from germline, CDR1 is SGHVS and CDR2 is FNYEAQ. V dropped 4 bases and J dropped 6; count of bases not matched to a gene: 10. This CDR3 is CASSSTSGSNVAGELFF. The CDR3, as DNA: TGTGCCAGCAGCTCCACTAGCGGGAGTAATGTGGCCGGGGAGCTGTTTTTT.

The V gene is TRBV29-1, the J gene TRBJ2-2, with TRBD2 matching over 7 bases. With V trimmed by 5 bases and J by 5 bases, 8 bases remained unmatched. CDR1 is SQVTM and CDR2 is ANQGSEA in the germline V gene. This CDR3 is 14 amino acids long. In DNA form, the CDR3 reads TGCAGCGTTAACCGGGGGGTAGGAACCGGGGAGCTGTTTTTT. It yields the protein CSVNRGVGTGELFF.

V usage is TRBV5-5 and J usage is TRBJ1-2; tentatively, D is TRBD1 (6 bases). The V gene lost 5 bases and the J gene lost 8 bases, with 19 bases spanning the gap. The CDR3 is made up of 14 amino acids. Germline V gene lookup returns CDR1 SGHKS and CDR2 YYEKEE (reference sequence). DNA for the CDR3: TGTGCCAGCAGTACCGGGGGGGCCCAGAGCGGCTACACCTTC. The encoded protein is CASSTGGAQSGYTF. Full variable domain (remainder filled in from reference TRBV5-5 and TRBJ1-2): DAGVTQSPTHLIKTRGQQVTLRCSPISGHKSVSWYQQVLGQGPQFIFQYYEKEERGRGNFPDRFSARQFPNYSSELNVNALLLGDSALYLCASSTGGAQSGYTFGSGTRLTVV.

CDR3 bases: TGTGCCAGCAGTTACATCGGACAGGGGAACACTGAAGCTTTCTTT. Its protein product is CASSYIGQGNTEAFF. The rearrangement joins TRBV6-5 to TRBJ1-1, with TRBD1 matching over 8 bases. The germline CDR1 and CDR2 sequences are MNHEY and SVGAGI. With 2 bases clipped from V and 1 base from J, the junction kept 3 bases outside the gene matches. There are 15 residues in the CDR3.

V is TRBV7-9 and J is TRBJ1-1; 8 nucleotides line up with TRBD1. V lost 3 bases and J lost 11; bases outside the gene matches: 2. The germline V gene encodes CDR1 SEHNR and CDR2 FQNEAQ (reference sequence). This CDR3 spans 11 amino acids. The CDR3, as DNA: TGTGCCAGCAGCTTTGACAGGGGTGCTTTCTTT. As protein: CASSFDRGAFF.

The chain recombines TRBV5-4 with TRBJ1-6; D might be TRBD1 (5 bases). Germline V lookup: CDR1 SGHNT, CDR2 YYREEE (reference sequence). The CDR3 is 17 residues long. V was cut by 0 bases and J by 6 bases, with 16 bases left in between. The CDR3 loop is CASSLVMGSGVNSPLHF. For the CDR3, the DNA is TGTGCCAGCAGCTTGGTAATGGGTTCGGGGGTTAATTCACCCCTCCACTTT.

The J gene is TRBJ2-7, the V gene TRBV3-1 (or the pseudogene TRBV3-2), with D perhaps matching TRBD1 (5 bases). V was cut by 1 base and J by 9 bases, with 16 bases left in between. CDR3 length: 14 residues. CDR1 LGHDT and CDR2 YNNKEL come from the germline V gene (reference sequence). The CDR3 DNA is TGTGCCAGCAGCCAAGGGGGCGGAACTACGTCGCAGTACTTC. The encoded protein is CASSQGGGTTSQYF.